These T cell receptor beta chains were read from a single sample in a study of cytomegalovirus exposure and HLA in healthy donors. Produced via immunoSEQ multiplex PCR; TCRdb's table is partial and in-frame only. Here the sample spans tens of thousands of clones, around 80% being singletons. Sequencing used PBMCs. All receptors derive from a male donor in good health and CMV-seropositive. The CDR3 runs from the conserved cysteine through the conserved F or W. A D gene is named only where the DNA matches it firmly. Clone size is given for some rows only: seen once, a few or many times, or a class if the clone is expanded.

NA	TRBJ2-7	TRBV6-1	NA	CASRVFGSSYEQYF	TGTGCCAGCAGGGTCTTCGGGAGCTCCTACGAGCAGTACTTC
NA	TRBJ2-3	TRBV4-1	NA	CASRRIPGDTQYF	TGCGCCAGCAGGCGGATCCCAGGGGATACGCAGTATTTT
NA	TRBJ2-3	TRBV7-8	TRBD2	CASSRLALGTDTQYF	TGTGCCAGCAGTCGACTAGCGCTTGGCACAGATACGCAGTATTTT
NA	TRBJ2-2	TRBV5-4	NA	CASSPPAETGELFF	TGTGCCAGCAGCCCCCCAGCGGAAACCGGGGAGCTGTTTTTT
NA	TRBJ1-4	TRBV7-9	TRBD1	CASSWTPTGRNEKLFF	TGTGCCAGCAGCTGGACACCGACAGGGCGCAATGAAAAACTGTTTTTT
once	TRBJ2-5	TRBV6-6	NA	CASSYRRTGDQETQYF	TGTGCCAGCAGTTACCGGAGGACGGGGGACCAAGAGACCCAGTACTTC
NA	TRBJ2-2	TRBV19	TRBD2	CASSTTRARTRGPGELFF	TGTGCCAGTAGTACCACACGGGCCCGGACTAGAGGTCCCGGGGAGCTGTTTTTT
NA	TRBJ1-2	TRBV28	TRBD1	CASSLRWRTGGIFYGYTF	TGTGCCAGCAGTCTCAGGTGGAGGACAGGGGGTATTTTCTATGGCTACACCTTC
few	TRBJ2-2	TRBV2	TRBD2	CASSASRLAAVGELFF	TGTGCCAGCAGTGCTTCCCGACTAGCGGCCGTTGGGGAGCTGTTTTTT
few	TRBJ2-1	TRBV5-6	TRBD1	CASSGDRGYNEQFF	TGTGCCAGCAGCGGGGACAGGGGGTACAATGAGCAGTTCTTC
NA	TRBJ2-2	TRBV5-1	TRBD1	CATSRLGTGGATGELFF	TGCGCCACCAGTAGGCTAGGGACAGGGGGCGCGACCGGGGAGCTGTTTTTT